This TCR beta chain stems from a study of blood T cell repertoires in COVID-19. Study as a whole: Spain, Italy and the United States supplied samples that represented acute and convalescent COVID-19. Sources were T cells, B-cell-depleted T cells, or PBMCs; the material itself was cDNA or gDNA.

In the original workflow: Reference gene primer amplification gave nucleated cell count estimates. The table came from immunoSEQ multiplex PCR; TCRdb's copy has only in-frame clones and leaves some out. Clonal size and the V and J genes are those of that table, whereas D and trimming came from the DNA. In the table there are roughly 150,000 clones, around 82% of which are singletons. This clone has ten or more counts. The sequencing sample was made of peripheral blood. The TCR sequence derives from a man aged 55 to 70 with acute or convalescent COVID-19.

For the CDR3, the DNA is TGTGCCAGCAGCCCCCGGGACATAGCAACTAATGAAAAACTGTTTTTT. Translation: CASSPRDIATNEKLFF. The chain carries TRBV5-5 and TRBJ1-4, with a possible D match to TRBD1 (6 bases). Germline values: CDR1 SGHKS, CDR2 YYEKEE (reference sequence). This CDR3 is built from 16 residues. Trimming left V 4 bases short and J 0 bases short, with 13 bases between.